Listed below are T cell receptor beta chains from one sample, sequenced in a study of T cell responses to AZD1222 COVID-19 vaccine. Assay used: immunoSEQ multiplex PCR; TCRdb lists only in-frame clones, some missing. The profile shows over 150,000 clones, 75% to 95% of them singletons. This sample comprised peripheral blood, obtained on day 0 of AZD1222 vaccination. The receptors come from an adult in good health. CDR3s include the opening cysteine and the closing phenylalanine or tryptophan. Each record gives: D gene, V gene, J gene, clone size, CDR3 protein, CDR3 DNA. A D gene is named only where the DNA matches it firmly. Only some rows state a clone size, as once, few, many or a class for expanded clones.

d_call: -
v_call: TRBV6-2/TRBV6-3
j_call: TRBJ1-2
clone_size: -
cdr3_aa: CASSYPNAYGYTF
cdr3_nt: TGTGCCAGCAGTTACCCGAACGCCTATGGCTACACCTTC

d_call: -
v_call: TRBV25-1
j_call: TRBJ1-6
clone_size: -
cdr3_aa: CASRGLGPISPLHF
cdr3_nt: TGTGCCAGCAGAGGGTTGGGTCCTATTTCACCCCTCCACTTT

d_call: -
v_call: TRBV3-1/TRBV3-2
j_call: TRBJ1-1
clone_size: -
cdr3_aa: CASSRLGGRAVTEAFF
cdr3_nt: TGTGCCAGCAGCCGACTGGGGGGCAGGGCGGTCACTGAAGCTTTCTTT

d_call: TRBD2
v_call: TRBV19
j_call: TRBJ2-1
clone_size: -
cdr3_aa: CASTPGPGLAVNEQFF
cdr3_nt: TGTGCCAGTACTCCAGGTCCAGGACTAGCGGTGAATGAGCAGTTCTTC

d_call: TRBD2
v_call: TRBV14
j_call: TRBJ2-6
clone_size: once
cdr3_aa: CASRRAGAESSGANVLTF
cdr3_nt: TGTGCCAGCAGACGAGCGGGGGCCGAGAGCTCTGGGGCCAACGTCCTGACTTTC

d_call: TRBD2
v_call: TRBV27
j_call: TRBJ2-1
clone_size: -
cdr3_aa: CASSLTSGGAGDEQFF
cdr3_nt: TGTGCCAGCAGTTTGACTAGCGGGGGGGCAGGAGATGAGCAGTTCTTC

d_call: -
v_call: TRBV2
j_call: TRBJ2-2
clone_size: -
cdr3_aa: CASRVSTGELFF
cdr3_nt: TGTGCCAGCAGGGTCTCGACCGGGGAGCTGTTTTTT

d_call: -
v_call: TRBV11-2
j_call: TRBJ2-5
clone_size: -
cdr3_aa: CASSSLETQYF
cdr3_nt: TGTGCCAGCAGCTCACTGGAGACCCAGTACTTC

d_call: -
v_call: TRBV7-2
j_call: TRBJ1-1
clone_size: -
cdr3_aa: CASRGSGNTEAFF
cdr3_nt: TGTGCCAGCAGGGGGTCGGGGAACACTGAAGCTTTCTTT

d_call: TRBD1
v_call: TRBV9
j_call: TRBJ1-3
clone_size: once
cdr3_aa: CASSGQGRGNTIYF
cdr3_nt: TGTGCCAGCAGTGGACAGGGCAGGGGAAACACCATATATTTT

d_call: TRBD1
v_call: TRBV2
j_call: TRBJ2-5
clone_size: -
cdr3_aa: CASSSRQGANQETQYF
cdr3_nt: TGTGCCAGCAGTTCAAGACAGGGGGCTAACCAAGAGACCCAGTACTTC

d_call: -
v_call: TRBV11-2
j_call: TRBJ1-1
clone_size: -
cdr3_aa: CASSKTRGTNTEAFF
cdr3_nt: TGTGCCAGCAGCAAAACTCGGGGCACGAACACTGAAGCTTTCTTT

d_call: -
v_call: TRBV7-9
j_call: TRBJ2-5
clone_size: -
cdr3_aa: CASSSGQPSVTQYF
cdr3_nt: TGTGCCAGCAGCTCCGGACAGCCGTCGGTGACCCAGTACTTC

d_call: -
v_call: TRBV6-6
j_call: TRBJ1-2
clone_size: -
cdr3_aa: CASSYGGRYGYTF
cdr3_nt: TGTGCCAGCAGTTATGGGGGGCGGTATGGCTACACCTTC

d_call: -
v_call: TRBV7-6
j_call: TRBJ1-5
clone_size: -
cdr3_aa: CASSLAGKVNQPQHF
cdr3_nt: TGTGCCAGCAGCCTCGCTGGCAAGGTCAATCAGCCCCAGCATTTT

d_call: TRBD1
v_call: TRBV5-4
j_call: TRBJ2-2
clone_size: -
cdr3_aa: CASSRDSANTGELFF
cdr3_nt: TGTGCCAGCAGCCGGGACAGCGCGAACACCGGGGAGCTGTTTTTT

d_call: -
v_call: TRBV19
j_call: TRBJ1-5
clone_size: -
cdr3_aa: CASTLGGGGNQPQHF
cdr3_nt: TGTGCCAGTACCTTAGGGGGGGGCGGCAATCAGCCCCAGCATTTT

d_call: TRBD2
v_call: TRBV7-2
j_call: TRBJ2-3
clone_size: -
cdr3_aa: CASSLRVGGADTQYF
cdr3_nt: TGTGCCAGCAGCCTTAGGGTCGGGGGGGCAGATACGCAGTATTTT

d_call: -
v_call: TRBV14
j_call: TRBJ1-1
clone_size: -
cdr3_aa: CASSFGGGTTEAFF
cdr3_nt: TGTGCCAGCAGCTTCGGAGGAGGGACCACTGAAGCTTTCTTT

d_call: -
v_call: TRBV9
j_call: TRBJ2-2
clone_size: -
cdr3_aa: CASSVEVTGELFF
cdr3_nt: TGTGCCAGCAGCGTAGAGGTCACCGGGGAGCTGTTTTTT

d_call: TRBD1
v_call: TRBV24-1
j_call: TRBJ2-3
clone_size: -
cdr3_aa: CATSPGTGRGDTQYF
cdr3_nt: TGTGCCACCAGTCCCGGGACAGGGCGGGGAGATACGCAGTATTTT

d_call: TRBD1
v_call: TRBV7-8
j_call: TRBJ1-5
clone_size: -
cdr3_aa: CASSLSSRMTGGLDFGNQPQHF
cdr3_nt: TGTGCCAGCAGCTTATCCTCAAGGATGACAGGGGGTTTAGATTTTGGCAATCAGCCCCAGCATTTT